The T cell receptor beta chain described here comes from a study of CD8+ T cells in alopecia areata. Study results and caveats: Lesional tissue from the scalp (especially in alopecia totalis/universalis) showed higher clonality than normal scalp.

Worth noting for this clone: Its specificity is not known.

Reverse transcribed after extraction, RNA yielded cDNA as the sequencing template. Some clones are missing from TCRdb's copy, which holds only in-frame ones; the method was immunoSEQ multiplex PCR. The profile shows approximately 100,000 clones, approximately 60% of them singletons. Germline loops: CDR1 SQVTM, CDR2 ANQGSEA. With V trimmed by 6 bases and J by 2 bases, 11 bases remained unmatched. The CDR3 is made up of 15 amino acids. Sequencing was performed on CD4+ T cells sorted from blood. The rearrangement links TRBV29-1 to TRBJ2-7; 9 bases agree with TRBD1. The sequence was collected from a human donor in good health. The DNA of the CDR3 is TGCAGCGTCCAAGGGCTGGGGACAGGGCCCTACGAGCAGTACTTC. Translating it yields CSVQGLGTGPYEQYF.